This TCR beta chain was recovered during a study of a mutant IDH1 vaccine in newly diagnosed glioma (dated by TCRdb to the early 2020s). Context from the whole study: Patients received eight vaccinations in weeks 1, 3, 5, 7, 11, 15, 19 and 23, corresponding to visits V03 through V10. Vaccination began 4-6 weeks after radiotherapy alone, or alongside temozolomide cycles in the chemotherapy-containing groups. Longitudinal TCRB deep sequencing was done for 25 to 30 treated patients, wherever samples were available for exploratory analyses. Prior to enrollment, standard therapy consisting of radiotherapy alone, temozolomide alone, or radiochemotherapy with temozolomide had been administered to patients, with the combination being received by most patients. Of the roughly 30 treated patients, 62.5% were male and roughly 40% were female, and a mean age of roughly 37 years was recorded. Peripheral blood was collected at six visits: V03 (baseline), V05, V07, V10, V12 and V13.

Findings and caveats that apply to the study as a whole: The authors noted that analyses of patient blood samples could not be reproduced because of sample limitations. Selection of PBMC samples for TCRB deep sequencing was based on availability. Immune responses induced by the vaccine were seen in roughly 95% of patients across multiple MHC alleles. Pseudoprogression appeared unrelated to alterations in the top peripheral T cell clonotypes detected by TCRB sequencing.

What the time point label conveys for this sample: week 23, last vaccination. Each vaccine dose, consisting of 300 ug of a 20-mer mutant IDH1 peptide in Montanide, was administered subcutaneously with topical imiquimod. The donors had newly diagnosed IDH1-mutant astrocytomas of WHO grade 3 or 4 that showed loss of nuclear ATRX. The samples were drawn from NOA16, a multicentre, single-arm, open-label phase I trial in Germany that tested a mutant IDH1 peptide vaccine in humans for the first time. Genomic DNA for TCRB sequencing was extracted from EDTA blood using the DNeasy Blood and Tissue Kit. Taken from the germline V gene, the CDR1 and CDR2 loops are ENHRY and SYGVKD. V and J are truncated by 5 bases and 0 bases respectively, leaving an intervening sequence of 14 bases. Taken from cysteine to phenylalanine, the CDR3 has 16 residues. The only DNA kept is the CDR3, 48 bases in frame from the first base.

As concerns this clone: The antigen it recognizes is unknown. The input lacks base qualities; no much larger clone sits a single base away.

Library method: the immunoSEQ multiplex PCR assay. The hsTCRB Kit was used according to the manufacturer's protocol to amplify rearranged TCR beta chain sequences. Sequencing of TCRB libraries was carried out on an Illumina MiSeq. The study's processing was this. Demultiplexing, trimming and gene mapping were performed with the kit vendor's proprietary platform. As stored in TCRdb, this immuneACCESS dataset retains in-frame rearrangements with V and J assigned. A fraction of the clones does not appear; measured against another copy, unresolved V genes explain less than half of the discrepancy, and the remainder lacks a known reason. V, J and clone size reflect that table, while D and trimming were determined from the DNA. This sample comprises tens of thousands of clones, 75% to 85% of them detected only once. Around 6.2% of the sample comes from the top ten.

The TCR comes from a man aged 40-49 years with glioma. The chain is encoded by TRBV10-3 joined to TRBJ1-3, with TRBD1 perhaps the D gene, on 5 matching bases. The specimen was PBMCs, collected from a glioma patient whose treatment included an IDH1 peptide vaccine. The DNA sequence is TGTGCCATCAGTCCTACTGGGGACCTCTCTGGAAACACCATATATTTT. Its amino acids are CAISPTGDLSGNTIYF.